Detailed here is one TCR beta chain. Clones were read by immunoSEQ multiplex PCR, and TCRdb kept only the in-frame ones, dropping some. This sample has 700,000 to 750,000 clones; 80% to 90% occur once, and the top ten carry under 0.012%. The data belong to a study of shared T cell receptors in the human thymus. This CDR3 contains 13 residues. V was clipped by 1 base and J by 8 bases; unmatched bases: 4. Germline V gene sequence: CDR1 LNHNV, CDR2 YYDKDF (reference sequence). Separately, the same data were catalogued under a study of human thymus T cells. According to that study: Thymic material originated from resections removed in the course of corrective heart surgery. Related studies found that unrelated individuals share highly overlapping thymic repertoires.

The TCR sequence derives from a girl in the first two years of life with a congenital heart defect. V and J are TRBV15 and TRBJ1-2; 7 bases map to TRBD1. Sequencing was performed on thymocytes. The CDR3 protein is CATSRGQGVGYTF. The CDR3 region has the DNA TGTGCCACCAGCAGAGGACAGGGAGTGGGCTACACCTTC.